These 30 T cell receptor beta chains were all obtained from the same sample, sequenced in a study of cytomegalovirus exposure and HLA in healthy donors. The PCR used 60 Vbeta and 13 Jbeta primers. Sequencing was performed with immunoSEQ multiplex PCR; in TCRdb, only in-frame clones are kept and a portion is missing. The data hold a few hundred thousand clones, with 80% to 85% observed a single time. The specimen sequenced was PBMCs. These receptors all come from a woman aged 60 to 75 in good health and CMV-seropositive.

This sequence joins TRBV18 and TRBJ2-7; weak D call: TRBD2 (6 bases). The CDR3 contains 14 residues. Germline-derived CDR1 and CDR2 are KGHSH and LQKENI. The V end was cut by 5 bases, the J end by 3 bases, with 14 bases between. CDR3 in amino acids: CASSSGTGVYEQYF. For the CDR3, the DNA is TGTGCCAGCTCATCTGGGACGGGAGTCTACGAGCAGTACTTC.

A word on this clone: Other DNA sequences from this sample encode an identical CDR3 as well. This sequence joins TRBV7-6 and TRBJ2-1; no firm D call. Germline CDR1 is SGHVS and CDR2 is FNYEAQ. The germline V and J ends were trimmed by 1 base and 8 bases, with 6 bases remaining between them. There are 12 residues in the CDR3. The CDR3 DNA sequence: TGTGCCAGCAGCTTAGGCGGAGATGAGCAGTTCTTC. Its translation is CASSLGGDEQFF.

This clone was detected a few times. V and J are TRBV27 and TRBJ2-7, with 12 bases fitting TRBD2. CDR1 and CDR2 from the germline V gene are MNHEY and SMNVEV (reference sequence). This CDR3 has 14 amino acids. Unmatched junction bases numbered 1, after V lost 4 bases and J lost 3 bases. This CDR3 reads CASSWTSGNYEQYF. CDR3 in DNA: TGTGCCAGCAGTTGGACTAGCGGGAACTACGAGCAGTACTTC.

CDR3 sequence: CASSTGVVGANVLTF. The CDR3 DNA reads TGTGCCAGCAGCACCGGGGTGGTGGGGGCCAACGTCCTGACTTTC. This chain joins TRBV6-5 and TRBJ2-6, with D possibly matching TRBD2 (5 bases). The CDR3 covers 15 residues. V gave up 6 bases and J gave up 4 bases, with 13 bases separating them. Germline CDR1 MNHEY, CDR2 SVGAGI.

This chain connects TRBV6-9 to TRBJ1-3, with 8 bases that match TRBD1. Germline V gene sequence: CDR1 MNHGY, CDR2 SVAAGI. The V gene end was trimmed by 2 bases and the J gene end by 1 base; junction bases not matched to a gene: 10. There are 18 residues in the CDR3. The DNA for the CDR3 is TGTGCCAGCAGTTATAAGGAGGGACAGGCCGGATCTGGAAACACCATATATTTT. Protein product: CASSYKEGQAGSGNTIYF.

CDR3 region: CASSDIQGDTGELFF. CDR3 nucleotide sequence: TGCGCCAGCAGTGATATACAGGGGGACACCGGGGAGCTGTTTTTT. The genes are TRBV10-1 and TRBJ2-2, with 8 bases lining up with TRBD1. This CDR3 spans 15 amino acids. The germline V gene has CDR1 WNHNN and CDR2 SYGVQD (reference sequence). V gave up 3 bases and J gave up 3 bases; unmatched junction bases: 3.

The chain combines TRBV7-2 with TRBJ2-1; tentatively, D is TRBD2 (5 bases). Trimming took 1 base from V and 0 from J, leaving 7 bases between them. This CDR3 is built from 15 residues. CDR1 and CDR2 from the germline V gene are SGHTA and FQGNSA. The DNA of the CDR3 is TGTGCCAGCAGCTTAGTTGGGAGCTCCTACAATGAGCAGTTCTTC. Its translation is CASSLVGSSYNEQFF.

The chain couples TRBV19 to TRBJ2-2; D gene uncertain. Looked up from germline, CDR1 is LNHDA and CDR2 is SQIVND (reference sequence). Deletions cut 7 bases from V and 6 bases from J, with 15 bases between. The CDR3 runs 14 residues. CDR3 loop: CASKRLDLAGELFF. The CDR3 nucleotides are TGTGCCAGTAAGCGTTTAGACCTGGCCGGGGAGCTGTTTTTT.

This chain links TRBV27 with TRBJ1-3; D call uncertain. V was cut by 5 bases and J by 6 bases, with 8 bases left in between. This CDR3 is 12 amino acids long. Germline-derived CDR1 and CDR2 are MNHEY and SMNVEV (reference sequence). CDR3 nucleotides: TGTGCCAGCAGTCCCGACACAAACACCATATATTTT. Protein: CASSPDTNTIYF.

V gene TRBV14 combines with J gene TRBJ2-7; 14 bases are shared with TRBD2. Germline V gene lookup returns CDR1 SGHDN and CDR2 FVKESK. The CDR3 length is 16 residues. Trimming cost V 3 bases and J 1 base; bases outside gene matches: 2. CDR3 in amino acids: CASSQGTSGRSYEQYF. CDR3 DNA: TGTGCCAGCAGCCAGGGGACTAGCGGGAGATCCTACGAGCAGTACTTC.

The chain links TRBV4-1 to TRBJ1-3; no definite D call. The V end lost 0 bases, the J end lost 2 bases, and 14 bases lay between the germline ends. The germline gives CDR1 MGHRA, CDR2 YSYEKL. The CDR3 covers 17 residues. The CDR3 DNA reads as TGCGCCAGCAGCCAAGACAGAGCCGAGGCTGCTGGAAACACCATATATTTT. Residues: CASSQDRAEAAGNTIYF.

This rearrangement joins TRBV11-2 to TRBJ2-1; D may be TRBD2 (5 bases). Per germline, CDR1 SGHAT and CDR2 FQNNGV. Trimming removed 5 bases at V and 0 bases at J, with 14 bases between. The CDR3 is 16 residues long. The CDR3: CASSIRGPDSYNEQFF. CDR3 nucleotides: TGTGCCAGCAGCATCCGGGGTCCCGACTCCTACAATGAGCAGTTCTTC.

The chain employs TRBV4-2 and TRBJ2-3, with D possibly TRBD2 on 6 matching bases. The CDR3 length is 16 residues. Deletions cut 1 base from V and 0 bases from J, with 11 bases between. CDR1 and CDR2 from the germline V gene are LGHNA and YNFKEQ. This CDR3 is CASSQVGGTSTDTQYF. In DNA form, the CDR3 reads TGTGCCAGCAGCCAAGTCGGCGGGACTAGCACAGATACGCAGTATTTT.

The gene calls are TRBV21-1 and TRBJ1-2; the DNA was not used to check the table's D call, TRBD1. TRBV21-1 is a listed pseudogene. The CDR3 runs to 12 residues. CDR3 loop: CASSRQSDGYTF. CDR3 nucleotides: TGTGCCAGCAGCAGACAGTCGGATGGCTACACCTTC.

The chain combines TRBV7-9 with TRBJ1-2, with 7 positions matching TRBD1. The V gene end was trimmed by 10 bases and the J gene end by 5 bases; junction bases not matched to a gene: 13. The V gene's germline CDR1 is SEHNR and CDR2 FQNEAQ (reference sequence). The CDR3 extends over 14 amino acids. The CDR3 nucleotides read TGTGCCACCGGATGGGCCAGGGGGGATTATGGCTACACCTTC. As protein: CATGWARGDYGYTF.

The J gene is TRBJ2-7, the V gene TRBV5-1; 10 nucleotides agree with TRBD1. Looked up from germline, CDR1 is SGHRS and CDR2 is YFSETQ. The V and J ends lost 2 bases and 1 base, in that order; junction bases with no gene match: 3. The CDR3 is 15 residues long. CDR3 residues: CASSFRTGGSYEQYF. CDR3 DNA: TGCGCCAGCAGCTTTCGGACAGGGGGATCCTACGAGCAGTACTTC.

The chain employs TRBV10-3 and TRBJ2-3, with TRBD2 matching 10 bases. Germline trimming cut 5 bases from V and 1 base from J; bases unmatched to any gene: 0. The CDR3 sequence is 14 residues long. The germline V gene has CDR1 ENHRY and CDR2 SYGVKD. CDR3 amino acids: CAISTSGGTDTQYF. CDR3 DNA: TGTGCCATCAGTACTAGCGGGGGCACAGATACGCAGTATTTT.

The CDR3 nucleotides read TGCGCCGGCGTCTCGACAGGGGGCTACGAGCAGTACTTC. Amino acid sequence: CAGVSTGGYEQYF. The rearrangement joins TRBV5-1 to TRBJ2-7, with 9 bases that match TRBD1. V shed 10 bases, J shed 3 bases, and the junction held 8 bases outside the gene matches. Germline CDR1 reads SGHRS; CDR2 reads YFSETQ. This CDR3 region has 13 residues.

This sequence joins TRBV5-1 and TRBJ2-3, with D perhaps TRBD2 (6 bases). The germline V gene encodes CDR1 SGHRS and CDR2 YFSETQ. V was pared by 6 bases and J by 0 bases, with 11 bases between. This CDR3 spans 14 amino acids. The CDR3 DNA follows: TGCGCCAGCATGGGGGGTTTGAGCACAGATACGCAGTATTTT. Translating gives CASMGGLSTDTQYF.

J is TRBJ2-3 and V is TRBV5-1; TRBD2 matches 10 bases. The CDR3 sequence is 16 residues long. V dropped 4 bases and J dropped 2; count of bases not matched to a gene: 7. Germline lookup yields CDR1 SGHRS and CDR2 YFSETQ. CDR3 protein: CASSPISGRATDTQYF. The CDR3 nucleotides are TGCGCCAGCAGCCCGATAAGCGGGAGGGCCACAGATACGCAGTATTTT.

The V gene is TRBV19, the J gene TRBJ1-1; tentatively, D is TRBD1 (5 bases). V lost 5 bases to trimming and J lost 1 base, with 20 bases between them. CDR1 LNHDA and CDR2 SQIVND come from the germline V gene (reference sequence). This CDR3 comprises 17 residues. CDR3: CASSSIWTRPSNTEAFF. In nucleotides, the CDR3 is TGTGCCAGTAGTTCGATCTGGACAAGGCCTTCGAACACTGAAGCTTTCTTT.

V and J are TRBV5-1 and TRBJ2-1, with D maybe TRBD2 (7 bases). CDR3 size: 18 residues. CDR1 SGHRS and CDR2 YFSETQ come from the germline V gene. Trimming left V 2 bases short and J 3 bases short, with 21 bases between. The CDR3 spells CASSFTGGTRFFYNEQFF. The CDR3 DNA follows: TGCGCCAGCAGCTTTACGGGGGGCACTAGGTTCTTCTACAATGAGCAGTTCTTC.

The DNA for the CDR3 is TGTGCCAGTACCACGACTAGCGGTAGGACCTACAATGAGCAGTTCTTC. The encoded protein is CASTTTSGRTYNEQFF. The J gene is TRBJ2-1, the V gene TRBV19; 9 positions agree with TRBD2. CDR3 length: 16 residues. V lost 7 bases to trimming and J lost 2 bases; unmatched junction nucleotides: 9. Germline CDR1 reads LNHDA; CDR2 reads SQIVND (reference sequence).

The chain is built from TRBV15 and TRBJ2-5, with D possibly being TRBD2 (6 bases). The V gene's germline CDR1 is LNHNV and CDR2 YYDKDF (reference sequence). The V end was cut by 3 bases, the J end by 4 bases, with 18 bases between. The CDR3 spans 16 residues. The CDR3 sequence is CATSRVGGVPSETQYF. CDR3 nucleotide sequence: TGTGCCACCAGCAGGGTCGGGGGAGTCCCGTCAGAGACCCAGTACTTC. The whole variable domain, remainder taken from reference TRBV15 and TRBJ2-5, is DAMVIQNPRYQVTQFGKPVTLSCSQTLNHNVMYWYQQKSSQAPKLLFHYYDKDFNNEADTPDNFQSRRPNTSFCFLDIRSPGLGDTAMYLCATSRVGGVPSETQYFGPGTRLLVL.

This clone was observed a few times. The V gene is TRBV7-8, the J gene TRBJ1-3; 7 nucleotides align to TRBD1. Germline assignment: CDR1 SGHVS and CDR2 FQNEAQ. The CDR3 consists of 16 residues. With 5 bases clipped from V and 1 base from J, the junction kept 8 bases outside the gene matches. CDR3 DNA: TGTGCCAGCAGCCCGAAGACAGGGCGGTCTGGAAACACCATATATTTT. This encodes CASSPKTGRSGNTIYF.

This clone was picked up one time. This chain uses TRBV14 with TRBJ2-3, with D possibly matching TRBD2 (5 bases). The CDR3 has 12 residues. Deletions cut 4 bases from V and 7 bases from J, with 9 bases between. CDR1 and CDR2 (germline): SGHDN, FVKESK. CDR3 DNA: TGTGCCAGCAGCCCCGACGGGAATACGCAGTATTTT. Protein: CASSPDGNTQYF.

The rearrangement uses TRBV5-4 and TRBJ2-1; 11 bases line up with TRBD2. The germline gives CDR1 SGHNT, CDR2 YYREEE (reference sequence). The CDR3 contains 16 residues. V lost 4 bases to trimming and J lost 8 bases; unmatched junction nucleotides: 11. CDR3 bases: TGTGCCAGCAGCCCCGGGACTAGCGGAGGTCGGGATGAGCAGTTCTTC. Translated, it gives CASSPGTSGGRDEQFF.

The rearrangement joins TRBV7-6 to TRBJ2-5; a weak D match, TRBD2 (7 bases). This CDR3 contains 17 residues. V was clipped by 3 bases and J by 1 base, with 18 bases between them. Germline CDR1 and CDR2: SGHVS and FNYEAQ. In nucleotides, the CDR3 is TGTGCCAGCAGCTTCGGACTAGGGGGGACACGCCAAGAGACCCAGTACTTC. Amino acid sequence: CASSFGLGGTRQETQYF.

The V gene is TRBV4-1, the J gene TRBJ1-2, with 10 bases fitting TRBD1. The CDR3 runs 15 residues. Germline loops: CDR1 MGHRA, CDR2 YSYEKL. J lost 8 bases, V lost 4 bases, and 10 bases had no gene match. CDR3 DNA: TGCGCCAGCAGCCTTACCTCCGGGACAGGGGTCGGCTACACCTTC. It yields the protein CASSLTSGTGVGYTF.

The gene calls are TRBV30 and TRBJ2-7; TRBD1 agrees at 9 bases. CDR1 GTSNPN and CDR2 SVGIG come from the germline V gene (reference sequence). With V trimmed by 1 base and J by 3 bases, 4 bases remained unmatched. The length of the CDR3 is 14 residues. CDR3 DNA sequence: TGTGCCTGGAGTGCCGAGACAGGGGGCTACGAGCAGTACTTC. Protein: CAWSAETGGYEQYF.